A single count supports the clone carrying this TCR beta chain. Followed longitudinally, the Seattle patients had been enrolled during active infection. In the source study's methods: How many nucleated cells were present was estimated from reference gene primer amplification. Measured with immunoSEQ multiplex PCR; TCRdb has only the in-frame clones, and not every one. Clonal size and the V and J genes are those of that table, whereas D and trimming came from the DNA. The sample records approximately 28,000 clones, around 92% being singletons. The data derive from a study of blood T cell repertoires in COVID-19. Looking at the study overall: Sites in the United States, Italy and Spain provided acute and convalescent COVID-19 samples. T cells, B-cell-depleted T cells, or PBMCs provided the cDNA or gDNA that served as material.

The CDR3 length is 15 residues. Germline V lookup: CDR1 MDHEN, CDR2 SYDVKM. V was pared by 6 bases and J by 2 bases, with 14 bases between. The receptor was derived from a woman aged 70-85 years with COVID-19, enrolled during active disease. The material sequenced was peripheral blood. The V gene is TRBV28, the J gene TRBJ1-3, with D tentatively TRBD1 (5 bases). Here the CDR3 reads CASSFPMGPGNTIYF. The CDR3 DNA follows: TGTGCCAGCAGCTTCCCGATGGGGCCTGGAAACACCATATATTTT.